Shown below are 29 T cell receptor beta chains from a single sample sequenced in a study of blood T cell repertoires in COVID-19. Sequenced by immunoSEQ multiplex PCR; TCRdb stores in-frame clones only, minus some. The sample lists some 200,000 clones, around nine tenths occurring once. Material: peripheral blood. The source is a woman in her 70s with COVID-19, enrolled during active disease.

V and J are TRBV5-1 and TRBJ1-2; the D is unclear. This CDR3 has 15 residues. The ends were cut back, 0 bases at V and 2 bases at J, with 11 bases in the middle. Germline values: CDR1 SGHRS, CDR2 YFSETQ. CDR3: CASSLVLNANYGYTF. In DNA form, the CDR3 reads TGCGCCAGCAGCTTGGTTCTAAATGCCAACTATGGCTACACCTTC.

The chain joins TRBV6-5 to TRBJ2-1; D remains unclear. The length of the CDR3 is 13 residues. V was shortened by 0 bases and J by 13 bases, with 13 bases between the two germline ends. Per the germline V gene, CDR1 is MNHEY and CDR2 is SVGAGI. The CDR3 is CASSYSKWNSQFF. CDR3 in DNA: TGTGCCAGCAGTTACTCGAAATGGAACAGCCAGTTCTTC.

This chain uses TRBV4-3 with TRBJ2-5; 9 nucleotides line up with TRBD2. The trim removed 1 base at V and 5 bases at J, leaving 11 bases unmatched. The CDR3 sequence is 17 residues long. CDR1 is LGHNA and CDR2 is YSLEER in the germline V gene. CDR3 DNA: TGCGCCAGCAGCCAAGTCGAAAGCGGACTAGCGCGGGAGACCCAGTACTTC. This gives the protein CASSQVESGLARETQYF.

V gene TRBV2 combines with J gene TRBJ2-5; 10 bases map to TRBD2. The ends lost 10 bases at V and 5 bases at J; junction bases unmatched: 7. The CDR3 has 13 amino acids. The germline gives CDR1 SNHLY, CDR2 FYNNEI. CDR3 DNA: TGTGCCACAGGACTAGCGGCTGGGGAGACCCAGTACTTC. The encoded protein is CATGLAAGETQYF. Filled out from reference TRBV2 and TRBJ2-5, the complete variable domain reads EPEVTQTPSHQVTQMGQEVILRCVPISNHLYFYWYRQILGQKVEFLVSFYNNEISEKSEIFDDQFSVERPDGSNFTLKIRSTKLEDSAMYFCATGLAAGETQYFGPGTRLLVL.

This sequence joins TRBV3-1 (or the pseudogene TRBV3-2) and TRBJ2-3, with D perhaps matching TRBD2 (5 bases). V was shortened by 4 bases and J by 2 bases, with 13 bases between the two germline ends. The CDR3 contains 15 residues. Per the germline V gene, CDR1 is LGHDT and CDR2 is YNNKEL (reference sequence). CDR3 in DNA: TGTGCCAGCAGCCCCCGGACTTTTTCCACAGATACGCAGTATTTT. This translates into CASSPRTFSTDTQYF.

The chain has TRBV27 and TRBJ2-7; 11 positions match TRBD2. The germline CDR1 and CDR2 sequences are MNHEY and SMNVEV (reference sequence). After removal of 7 bases from V and 5 bases from J, the junction contained 7 bases not matched to a gene. The CDR3 has 14 amino acids. This CDR3 is CASTLAGGPHEQYF. The CDR3 bases are TGTGCCAGCACCTTAGCGGGAGGGCCCCACGAGCAGTACTTC.

This chain connects TRBV6-6 to TRBJ2-7, with D uncertain. Germline V gives CDR1 MNHNY, CDR2 SVGAGI (reference sequence). V shed 0 bases and J shed 2 bases, with 11 bases lying between them. The CDR3 is 15 amino acids. In DNA, the CDR3 is TGTGCCAGCAGTTACTCACAGCCTAACACCTACGAGCAGTACTTC. As protein: CASSYSQPNTYEQYF.

The V call is TRBV5-4, the J call TRBJ1-2, with 8 bases matching TRBD1. Trimming cost V 2 bases and J 3 bases; bases outside gene matches: 3. The CDR3 extends over 14 amino acids. The germline CDR1 and CDR2 sequences are SGHNT and YYREEE (reference sequence). The CDR3 DNA is TGTGCCAGCAGCTTAATGGGACAGGACTATGGCTACACCTTC. Amino acid sequence: CASSLMGQDYGYTF.

This chain links TRBV10-3 with TRBJ1-5; possibly TRBD1 for D (5 bases). CDR1 is ENHRY and CDR2 is SYGVKD in the germline V gene. V was pared by 0 bases and J by 5 bases, with 8 bases between. This CDR3 is 14 amino acids long. The CDR3 nucleotides read TGTGCCATCAGTGAGTCCGGAGGGGATCAGCCCCAGCATTTT. Encoded protein: CAISESGGDQPQHF.

The chain has TRBV6-5 and TRBJ1-2, with D perhaps TRBD1 (6 bases). Deletions cut 6 bases from V and 5 bases from J, with 16 bases between. The CDR3 runs 14 residues. Germline V gene lookup returns CDR1 MNHEY and CDR2 SVGAGI. In nucleotides, the CDR3 is TGTGCCAGCAGAAGAATGGGGGGGCAATATGGCTACACCTTC. Translating it yields CASRRMGGQYGYTF.

The genes are TRBV5-4 and TRBJ1-5; no firm D call. Germline lookup yields CDR1 SGHNT and CDR2 YYREEE (reference sequence). V was cut by 0 bases and J by 0 bases, with 7 bases left in between. This CDR3 is built from 15 residues. This CDR3 reads CASSLEPYSNQPQHF. The CDR3 DNA follows: TGTGCCAGCAGCTTGGAGCCTTATAGCAATCAGCCCCAGCATTTT.

The chain couples TRBV21-1 to TRBJ2-2; the table names TRBD1, a call not compared with the DNA. TRBV21-1 is recorded as a pseudogene. The length of the CDR3 is 15 residues. Written as DNA, the CDR3 is TGTGCCAGCAGCAATACCGGGACAGAAACCGGGGAGCTGTTTTTT. Encoded protein: CASSNTGTETGELFF.

The chain combines TRBV20-1 with TRBJ2-1; D gene ambiguous. The CDR3 extends over 14 amino acids. V was pared by 3 bases and J by 6 bases, with 15 bases between. Looked up from germline, CDR1 is DFQATT and CDR2 is SNEGSKA (reference sequence). CDR3 amino acids: CSASMRLRVNEQFF. The CDR3 coding sequence is TGCAGTGCTAGTATGAGGCTCCGGGTCAATGAGCAGTTCTTC.

CDR3 in amino acids: CASRDRTMNTEAFF. The CDR3 region has the DNA TGCGCCAGCAGGGACAGAACTATGAACACTGAAGCTTTCTTT. The J gene is TRBJ1-1, the V gene TRBV5-1; TRBD1 might be the D (6 bases). V gave up 5 bases and J gave up 0 bases, with 11 bases separating them. The CDR3 spans 14 residues. CDR1 is SGHRS, CDR2 YFSETQ, per germline.

J is TRBJ1-1 and V is TRBV28, with a tentative D call TRBD1 (5 bases). Trimming left V 3 bases short and J 5 bases short, with 10 bases between. Germline V gene sequence: CDR1 MDHEN, CDR2 SYDVKM. This CDR3 is built from 13 residues. The CDR3 region has the DNA TGTGCCAGCAGTTTCGGGGGTGGTACTGAAGCTTTCTTT. Translated, it gives CASSFGGGTEAFF.

This clone was seen a few times. The rearrangement uses TRBV7-6 and TRBJ1-3; D is undetermined. The CDR3 is 14 amino acids. The V end lost 3 bases, the J end lost 3 bases, and 9 bases lay between the germline ends. CDR1 and CDR2 (germline): SGHVS, FNYEAQ. For the CDR3, the DNA is TGTGCCAGCAGCTTTGGAGGGAATGGAAACACCATATATTTT. It yields the protein CASSFGGNGNTIYF.

This CDR3 is CASSLGGTWNTGELFF. Written as DNA, the CDR3 is TGTGCCAGCAGCTTGGGCGGGACCTGGAACACCGGGGAGCTGTTTTTT. This chain connects TRBV11-3 to TRBJ2-2, with D perhaps matching TRBD2 (6 bases). This CDR3 comprises 16 residues. Trimming removed 3 bases from V and 1 base from J, with 12 bases in between. CDR1 is SGHNT, CDR2 YENEEA, per germline.

Only one count was recorded for this clone. The rearrangement uses TRBV6-6 and TRBJ2-7, with D unresolved. CDR3 length: 12 residues. Between the trimmed V and J ends, which lost 8 bases and 3 bases, there was a span of 11 bases. Germline V gives CDR1 MNHNY, CDR2 SVGAGI (reference sequence). The DNA for the CDR3 is TGTGCCAGCCGAAACAGTAACTACGAGCAGTACTTC. Its protein is CASRNSNYEQYF.

The rearrangement uses TRBV10-3 and TRBJ2-2; TRBD2 might be the D (5 bases). The germline V gene encodes CDR1 ENHRY and CDR2 SYGVKD. V lost 4 bases and J 2 bases, leaving 14 bases between the germline ends. The CDR3 is 16 amino acids. The CDR3 spells CAISALPGLNTGELFF. The DNA of the CDR3 is TGTGCCATCAGTGCCCTACCGGGATTAAACACCGGGGAGCTGTTTTTT.

J is TRBJ1-1 and V is TRBV9, with D possibly TRBD1 on 6 matching bases. The CDR3 is 12 amino acids. V shed 4 bases and J shed 11 bases, with 15 bases lying between them. From germline, CDR1 is SGDLS and CDR2 YYNGEE. The CDR3 DNA reads TGTGCCAGCAGCTCATCAGGGGATTGGGCTTTCTTT. Amino acid sequence: CASSSSGDWAFF.

The genes are TRBV7-6 and TRBJ1-3; 9 positions agree with TRBD1. Germline CDR1 is SGHVS and CDR2 is FNYEAQ. This CDR3 comprises 17 residues. With 4 bases clipped from V and 0 bases from J, the junction kept 7 bases outside the gene matches. The CDR3 loop is CASSSTGTGHSGNTIYF. The CDR3 region has the DNA TGTGCCAGCAGCTCAACCGGGACAGGGCACTCTGGAAACACCATATATTTT.

The CDR3 coding sequence is TGCGCCAGCAGTGATTGGCTAGCGGGCCTCTACAATGAGCAGTTCTTC. It codes for CASSDWLAGLYNEQFF. The chain links TRBV10-1 to TRBJ2-1, with TRBD2 identical over 8 bases. Germline V gene lookup returns CDR1 WNHNN and CDR2 SYGVQD (reference sequence). The CDR3 is made up of 16 amino acids. The trim removed 3 bases at V and 3 bases at J, leaving 7 bases unmatched.

The J gene is TRBJ2-7, the V gene TRBV3-1 (or the pseudogene TRBV3-2), with D perhaps TRBD1 (7 bases). Germline lookup yields CDR1 LGHDT and CDR2 YNNKEL (reference sequence). The CDR3 runs 13 residues. Trimming removed 10 bases at V and 0 bases at J, with 13 bases between. CDR3 residues: CATGGQSSYEQYF. In DNA, the CDR3 is TGTGCCACCGGGGGACAGAGCTCCTACGAGCAGTACTTC.

The V and J genes are TRBV7-3 and TRBJ2-2, with TRBD2 identical over 7 bases. The CDR3 is made up of 17 amino acids. V shed 5 bases, J shed 7 bases, and the junction held 16 bases outside the gene matches. Looked up from germline, CDR1 is SGHTA and CDR2 is FQGTGA. As DNA, the CDR3 is TGTGCCAGCAGCCCCGACGGCGGGCGGGGGTCGGTCGGGGAGCTGTTTTTT. Translated: CASSPDGGRGSVGELFF.

The chain combines TRBV9 with TRBJ1-1; tentative D call: TRBD1 (6 bases). The CDR3 has 15 residues. From germline, CDR1 is SGDLS and CDR2 YYNGEE. V was trimmed by 4 bases and J by 1 base, leaving 14 bases between them. The CDR3 coding sequence is TGTGCCAGCAGCCTACGGACAGACCCGAACACTGAAGCTTTCTTT. It codes for CASSLRTDPNTEAFF.

This chain links TRBV20-1 with TRBJ1-3; 8 nucleotides align to TRBD1. This CDR3 has 13 residues. J gave up 6 bases and V 3 bases, and 4 bases lay outside the gene matches. Per the germline V gene, CDR1 is DFQATT and CDR2 is SNEGSKA (reference sequence). The CDR3 coding sequence is TGCAGTGCTAGTCAGGGGGCGGCAAACACCATATATTTT. It translates to CSASQGAANTIYF.

This clone was seen only once. The V call is TRBV16, the J call TRBJ2-5; D uncertain. The germline V gene has CDR1 KGHSY and CDR2 FQNENV. The CDR3 length is 11 residues. The ends were cut back, 5 bases at V and 2 bases at J, with 3 bases in the middle. The CDR3 loop reads CASSLQETQYF. In DNA, the CDR3 is TGTGCCAGCAGCTTACAAGAGACCCAGTACTTC.

V gene TRBV27 combines with J gene TRBJ1-2, with 8 bases identical to TRBD1. Germline values: CDR1 MNHEY, CDR2 SMNVEV (reference sequence). The CDR3 contains 13 residues. V was clipped by 8 bases and J by 7 bases; unmatched bases: 9. The DNA of the CDR3 is TGTGCCAGCTCGATTCAGGGGGCGACTGGCTACACCTTC. Translation: CASSIQGATGYTF.

The V gene is TRBV5-6, the J gene TRBJ1-1; the D gene is possibly TRBD1 (5 bases). Germline-derived CDR1 and CDR2 are SGHDT and YYEEEE. Trimming stripped 0 bases from V and 7 bases from J, with 16 bases between. The CDR3 is 15 residues long. The CDR3 region has the DNA TGTGCCAGCAGCTTGGGGGGGGGACCCGCCCTTGAAGCTTTCTTT. Its translation: CASSLGGGPALEAFF.